This entry features one T cell receptor (beta chain) sequence. The diagnoses drew upon clinical symptoms, serum thyroxine and TRAb, thyroid ultrasound and orbital computed tomography. Source material for PBMCs was 10 ml fresh peripheral blood. TCR beta CDR3 regions were amplified from RNA transcripts. The primer set for the first-round RT-PCR of the TCR CDR3 was HTBI. TCRdb recomputed calls from the multiplex PCR reads with MiXCR, one row per CDR3 protein. Here the sample spans about 340,000 distinct CDR3 sequences, roughly a fifth being singletons. The data were obtained in a study of T cells in Graves' hyperthyroidism and ophthalmopathy. Across the study: At the time of initial diagnosis and before any treatment, peripheral blood was collected.

The material sequenced was blood. The receptor comes from a woman aged 50 to 65 with Graves' hyperthyroidism.

This chain's CDR3 is CSASRSVAGELFF. The CDR3 coding sequence is TGCAGTGCTAGTCGCTCGGTGGCCGGGGAGCTGTTTTTT. The gene calls are TRBV20-1 and TRBJ2-2; D ambiguous. Between the trimmed V and J ends, which lost 3 bases and 6 bases, there was a span of 11 bases. The CDR3 runs 13 residues. Germline assignment: CDR1 DFQATT and CDR2 SNEGSKA (reference sequence).